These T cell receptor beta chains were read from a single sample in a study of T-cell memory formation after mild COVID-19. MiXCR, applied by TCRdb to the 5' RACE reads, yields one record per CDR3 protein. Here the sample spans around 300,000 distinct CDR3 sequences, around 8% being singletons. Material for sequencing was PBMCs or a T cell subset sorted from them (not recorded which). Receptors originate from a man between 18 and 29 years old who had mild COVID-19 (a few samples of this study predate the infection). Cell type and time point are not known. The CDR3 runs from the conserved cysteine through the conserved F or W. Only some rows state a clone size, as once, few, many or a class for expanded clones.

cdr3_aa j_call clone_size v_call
CAISARGRAAGNTIYF TRBJ1-3 NA TRBV10-3
CASSFWGGRARNSPLHF TRBJ1-6 many TRBV27
CSGDLGREETQYF TRBJ2-5 NA TRBV29-1
CASRLAGGDTQYF TRBJ2-3 many TRBV5-1
CASSPMASGAGETQYF TRBJ2-5 many TRBV5-1
CASSSRVKRGNQPQHF TRBJ1-5 NA TRBV9
CASSLGGGVSYNEQFF TRBJ2-1 many TRBV5-1
CASSPVGGFDNEQFF TRBJ2-1 NA TRBV12-3/TRBV12-4
CASSPYPRRANEKLFF TRBJ1-4 many TRBV3-1
CASSRSWVGRQETQYF TRBJ2-5 few TRBV5-6
CASSSLRDSGNTIYF TRBJ1-3 NA TRBV7-9
CASSSEWITQYF TRBJ2-3 few TRBV11-2
CSVSGGPNTGELFF TRBJ2-2 few TRBV29-1
CASSPKDSFYEQYF TRBJ2-7 NA TRBV7-7
CAGKQGTNTGELFF TRBJ2-2 NA TRBV2
CASSFLGRGTETQYF TRBJ2-5 NA TRBV6-2/TRBV6-3